The present TCR beta chain was sequenced within a study of a mutant IDH1 vaccine in newly diagnosed glioma. About the study: Scheduled for weeks 1, 3, 5, 7, 11, 15, 19 and 23, eight vaccinations were given to patients. Patients were started on vaccination 4-6 weeks after radiotherapy alone, or with temozolomide cycles. The earlier regimen, radiotherapy, temozolomide, or both, was most often both.

Details on this clone: The antigen is undetermined.

Only in-frame clones appear in the TCRdb table, and some are missing; sequencing was by immunoSEQ multiplex PCR. The data show 29,000 or so clones, with about 85% seen just once and 7% to 10% held by the top ten. The time point denotes: week 23, last vaccination. In every dose of vaccine, 300 ug of mutant IDH1 20-mer peptide was given alongside topical imiquimod. Donors had new IDH1-mutant astrocytomas of WHO grade 3 or 4 (ATRX-lost). Trimming at V came to 5 bases and at J to 7 bases, leaving 4 bases not matched to a gene. The length of the CDR3 is 15 residues. The germline CDR1 and CDR2 sequences are MNHEY and SVGAGI.

Specimen: PBMCs, collected from a glioma patient whose treatment included an IDH1 peptide vaccine. The chain joins TRBV6-5 to TRBJ2-1; TRBD2 agrees at 14 bases. The receptor comes from a woman younger than 35 with glioma. The chain's CDR3 is CASSRLAGGPNEQFF. CDR3 coding DNA: TGTGCCAGCAGTAGACTAGCGGGAGGGCCGAATGAGCAGTTCTTC.